Presented here are 3 T cell receptor beta chains from one specimen sequenced in a study of OX40 agonist ivuxolimab in advanced cancers. Repertoires were generated with immunoSEQ multiplex PCR, while TCRdb's copy carries only in-frame clones and drops some. Among 100,000 or so clones listed, roughly 90% were seen once. This sample comprised CD4+ or CD8+ T cells sorted from blood, obtained in a trial of the OX40 agonist ivuxolimab. The receptors were gathered from an adult with an advanced solid tumor such as melanoma, head and neck, liver or kidney cancer.

This chain joins TRBV7-6 and TRBJ1-1; D is undetermined. Germline assignment: CDR1 SGHVS and CDR2 FNYEAQ. Trimming removed 5 bases from V and 8 bases from J, with 15 bases in between. The CDR3 consists of 13 residues. DNA of the CDR3: TGTGCCAGCAGCCCTTGGACCGGCTGGGAAGCTTTCTTT. Translated: CASSPWTGWEAFF.

This chain joins TRBV9 and TRBJ2-3; 8 nucleotides match TRBD2. Trimming cost V 2 bases and J 1 base; bases outside gene matches: 3. The V gene's germline CDR1 is SGDLS and CDR2 YYNGEE. The CDR3 consists of 15 residues. The CDR3 coding sequence is TGTGCCAGCAGCGTCGGACTAGCTGGCACAGATACGCAGTATTTT. Amino acid sequence: CASSVGLAGTDTQYF.

The V call is TRBV10-3, the J call TRBJ2-1; the match to TRBD2 covers 10 bases. The J segment lost 5 bases and the V segment lost 5 bases, leaving 6 bases of the junction unmatched. The CDR3 is made up of 15 amino acids. CDR1 is ENHRY, CDR2 SYGVKD, per germline. CDR3 amino acids: CAISIAGGPNNEQFF. As DNA, the CDR3 is TGTGCCATCAGTATAGCGGGAGGCCCGAACAATGAGCAGTTCTTC.